This T cell receptor (beta chain) was observed in a study of shared clonotypes between healthy human individuals (dated by TCRdb to about 2020). Study-wide context: Three men and two women, aged 18 to 49 years, made up the cohort. For each donor, CD4 naive and CD4 memory were each given three plates, CD8 naive was given two plates, and CD8 memory was given one plate. The study deeply sequenced blood TCR repertoires of about five healthy adults to estimate repertoire size and the extent of clonotype sharing between individuals. To increase sequencing depth and limit assay-specific biases, TCR repertoire library preparation and sequencing were carried out by different laboratories using diverse techniques. Leukapheresis yielded between about 0.85 and 10 billion PBMCs per donor.

Using the deep immunoSEQ assay, TCR CDR3 regions were amplified from genomic DNA by multiplex PCR. For each cell subset, the extracted genomic DNA was distributed evenly across all wells of several immunoSEQ 96-well plates, and each plate served as one replicate. For sorted subsets, approximately 200 ng of genomic DNA, equivalent to around 30,000 T cell genomes, went into each replicate PCR. The purified libraries were quantified using a Qubit 3.0 fluorometer, sized with a Bioanalyzer 2100, and then quantified again using the KAPA Library Quantification kit. A separate single-read 150-cycle Illumina NextSeq 550 flow cell was used to sequence each immunoSEQ 96-well plate. The authors processed their data as follows. Because the immunoSEQ output held only junctional sequences and lacked quality scores, the filtering could not match the filtering applied to full-length reads. To assign V/J genes and CDR3, sequences were annotated against IMGT germline references using PyIR, a Python wrapper for IgBLAST v1.9. Reads were removed for weak V/J assignments (E-value above 1e-6), missing CDR3, stop codons, out-of-frame junctions, or ambiguous translated residues. V3J clonotypes were defined as sequences sharing the same inferred V gene, J gene, and CDR3 amino acid sequence. To compute the percentage overlap between repertoires, the number of shared unique clonotypes was divided by the size of the smaller repertoire. Repertoire richness was assessed with RTK rarefaction, the Chao1 estimator, and Recon v2.1 estimates of unobserved clonotypes. Generation probabilities for all TCRbeta clonotypes obtained by the gDNA method from a few donors were computed using OLGA. TCRdb mirrors the immuneACCESS table, restricted to in-frame sequences. Some clones are absent from its copies; in checked studies, under half trace to an unresolved V gene, and the reason for the others is unknown. The V and J calls and clone size come from that table; D and trimming were worked out from the DNA. In this sample the table shows around 2.3 million clones, under 97% of which occur a single time. Roughly 0.13% of the sample belongs to the ten largest clones.

CDR1 and CDR2 were assigned from the germline V gene (reference sequence) as SGHKS and YYEKEE. Reading from cysteine to phenylalanine, the CDR3 counts 19 amino acids. Just the 57-base CDR3 DNA is kept, in frame starting at base 1. After removal of 4 bases from V and 7 bases from J, the junction retains 17 bases not matched to a gene. The full study reports these points: Incomplete sequencing was indicated by rarefaction of sorted-subset datasets, despite the large sequencing depth. Naive subsets generally had larger estimated clonotype richness than memory subsets. Pairwise subsampling led to the expectation that sequencing depth would affect the degree of clonotype sharing among donors. Sharing across a few donors was observed for 5% to 6.5% of naive CD4, less than 4% of naive CD8, over 2% of memory CD4, and 0.4% of memory CD8 clonotypes. Sampling was restricted to blood, and TCR repertoires in tissues likely differ from the TCR repertoires found in blood. Compared with non-shared clonotypes, the clonotypes found in all four sorted-subset donors had higher generation probabilities. The genetic and exposure-history diversity represented was limited by the small number of donors.

A remark on this clone: Its binding antigen is unknown. No per-base quality is available; no much larger clone lies one base away.

Donors were healthy HIV-negative adults with no recently reported acute infections or vaccinations. Only Caucasian adults living in Nashville, Tennessee, USA were represented among the donors. Magnetic negative selection was used to enrich CD4+ T cells, after which naive cells were positively selected on CD45RA and the negative fraction became the memory subset. After blood collection by leukapheresis, PBMCs were isolated using Ficoll-Histopaque density gradient centrifugation and then cryopreserved in the vapor phase of liquid nitrogen. Analytical flow cytometry was used to check the purity and quantity of every magnetically sorted T cell population. Genomic DNA was isolated from each sorted fraction and quantified by UV absorbance on a Nanodrop 2000c.

The TCR was taken from a man aged 18 to 30 in good health. Sequenced input: naive CD4+ T cells sorted from blood. The cell subset or site label on this specimen signifies: CD45RA+ positively selected. The chain employs TRBV5-5 and TRBJ2-7; 16 nucleotides in the junction match TRBD2. The CDR3 protein sequence reads: CASSQRPGLAGGPSGEQYF. The DNA reads TGTGCCAGCAGCCAGAGACCGGGACTAGCGGGAGGGCCTTCTGGGGAGCAGTACTTC.